Below are 3 T cell receptor beta chains sequenced from a single sample in a study of T cells in Graves' hyperthyroidism and ophthalmopathy (dated by TCRdb to the late 2010s). Preparation of the library involved multiplex PCR. Sequencer: Illumina HiSeq 2000. TCR beta CDR3 regions were amplified from RNA transcripts. The first round of RT-PCR for the TCR CDR3 was performed with the HTBI primer set and the Qiagen OneStep RT-PCR kit. TCRdb reanalyzed the raw reads on its own, using fastp at Q25 for trimming and MiXCR for clone calling, and kept in-frame beta chains. Identical CDR3 proteins give one entry, which carries the most common genes and DNA. The sample yields more than 350,000 distinct CDR3 sequences; about 15% were counted once. Clones ranked in the top ten supply around a third of the sample. Sequenced material: blood. These receptors were taken from a woman aged 30 to 39 with Graves' hyperthyroidism.

In this sample, this clonotype turned up many times. V and J are TRBV2 and TRBJ2-7, with 9 bases identical to TRBD1. Germline CDR1 is SNHLY and CDR2 is FYNNEI. The CDR3 is made up of 15 amino acids. V gave up 3 bases and J gave up 6 bases; unmatched junction bases: 9. The chain's CDR3 is CASSDPGQGPGEQYF. CDR3 coding DNA: TGTGCCAGCAGTGATCCGGGACAGGGCCCCGGCGAGCAGTACTTC.

This clonotype was picked up many times. The chain links TRBV20-1 to TRBJ2-7, with 9 bases aligning to TRBD2. V was pared by 2 bases and J by 2 bases, with 4 bases of the junction left unmatched. The CDR3 runs to 14 residues. Germline CDR1 reads DFQATT; CDR2 reads SNEGSKA (reference sequence). CDR3 residues: CSARPPSGTYEQYF. DNA of the CDR3: TGCAGTGCTAGACCCCCTAGCGGGACCTACGAGCAGTACTTC.

This clonotype showed up many times. The J gene is TRBJ1-1, the V gene TRBV3-1; no clear D. From germline, CDR1 is LGHDT and CDR2 YNNKEL (reference sequence). The CDR3 covers 13 residues. V lost 7 bases, J lost 1 base, and 10 bases lay in between. CDR3: CASTLSGNTEAFF. CDR3 bases: TGTGCCAGCACCCTCTCGGGGAACACTGAAGCTTTCTTT.